This T cell receptor (beta chain) is drawn from a study of cytomegalovirus exposure and HLA in healthy donors. Study information: Sequencing of 180 million or so T cells in an earlier analysis found 95 million to 120 million unique TCR beta sequences.

Germline V gene data show CDR1 as SGDLS and CDR2 as YYNGEE. The CDR3 spans 18 residues. Amplification used 60 Vbeta primers and 13 Jbeta primers. TCRdb's copy holds only in-frame clones and misses some; the assay was immunoSEQ multiplex PCR. This sample yields under 200,000 clones, of which more than 60% are seen a single time; roughly 3% belongs to the top ten. Material for sequencing was PBMCs. This clonotype was sampled from a woman aged 50 to 65 in good health and CMV-seropositive. This chain connects TRBV9 to TRBJ2-5; 7 positions agree with TRBD2. The end of the DNA is better explained by TRBJ2-7, so the J call may be wrong. In DNA form, the CDR3 reads TGTGCCAGCAGCCTAGATGCCGGGGGAGGGACTACCGTACTCGAGCAGTACTTC. This translates into CASSLDAGGGTTVLEQYF.